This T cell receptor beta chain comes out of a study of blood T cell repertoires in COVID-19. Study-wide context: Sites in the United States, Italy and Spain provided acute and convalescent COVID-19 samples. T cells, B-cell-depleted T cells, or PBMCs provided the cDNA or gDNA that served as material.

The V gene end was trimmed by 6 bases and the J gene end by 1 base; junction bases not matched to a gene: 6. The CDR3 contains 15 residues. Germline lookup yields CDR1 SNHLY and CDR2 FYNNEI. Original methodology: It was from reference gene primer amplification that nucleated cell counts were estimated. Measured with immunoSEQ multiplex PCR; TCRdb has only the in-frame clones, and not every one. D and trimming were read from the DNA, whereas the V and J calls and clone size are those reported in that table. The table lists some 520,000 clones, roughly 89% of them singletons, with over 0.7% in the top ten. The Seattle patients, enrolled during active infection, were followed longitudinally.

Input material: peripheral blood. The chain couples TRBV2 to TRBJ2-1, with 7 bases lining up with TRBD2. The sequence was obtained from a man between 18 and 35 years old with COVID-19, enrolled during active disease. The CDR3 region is CASRGQGGSYNEQFF. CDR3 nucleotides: TGTGCCAGCAGGGGCCAGGGAGGGTCCTACAATGAGCAGTTCTTC.